This T cell receptor (beta chain) was identified during a study of circulating CD8 cells and anti-PD-1 response in melanoma (dated by TCRdb to 2020 to 2022). Concerning the study at large: Patients received nivolumab intravenously at 3 mg/kg every 2 weeks. The melanoma cohort had 13 patients, seven of whom got anti-PD-1 as first-line therapy, while the other six had previously had targeted therapy or immunotherapy. Responders were defined as patients showing complete or partial responses, and non-responders as patients showing stable or progressive disease (RECIST v1.1). The TCR repertoire analysis was performed on some 11 melanoma patients, comprising 7 non-responders and 4 responders. On on-treatment samples, PD-1 was detected using a biotinylated anti-human IgG4 antibody.

From the cysteine through the phenylalanine, the CDR3 covers 16 amino acids. Only the CDR3 portion is preserved as DNA: 48 bases, with reading frame beginning at the first base. Based on the germline V gene, the CDR1 and CDR2 sequences are LGHNA and YNFKEQ. Trimmed from V: 4 bases; trimmed from J: 8 bases; junction bases lacking a gene match: 13. Four subsets defined by PD-1 and/or TIGIT were sorted from live CD3+CD8+TCRalphabeta+ cells on a BD FACSAria II cell sorter. Circulating CD8 T cells were sorted into four subsets by PD-1 and TIGIT expression to characterize their relevance to anti-PD-1 therapy response. Both TCR alpha and TCR beta chains were sequenced from each sorted CD8 T-cell subset. Peripheral blood was drawn before the first anti-PD-1 injection and after two and four injections. PBMCs were immediately isolated by Ficoll gradient centrifugation. Until use, PBMCs were kept cryopreserved in liquid nitrogen in RPMI containing approximately 20% FCS and about 10% DMSO. After thawing, PBMCs were stained with a viability dye and with antibodies against CD3, CD8alpha, TCRalphabeta, PD-1 and TIGIT. Total RNA was extracted with the RNeasy Kit, and every sample reached a RIN above 7.

TCRdb records NextSeq 500 as the sequencer. The QIAseq Immune Repertoire RNA Library Kit, Human TCR Panel was used to prepare TCR libraries from around 16 ng of total RNA. The TCR libraries were sequenced on an Illumina NextSeq using a Mid Output V2 kit and asymmetric 261x41 paired-end reads. Each TCR library was diluted to 4 nM, pooled, denatured and loaded at approximately 1.1 pM. Under the source paper's analysis protocol: TCR FASTQ files were processed in the QIAGEN GeneGlobe Data Analysis Center, with downstream analysis in R 3.5.2. Clonality was calculated as one minus the Shannon entropy normalized by the log of the number of unique productive sequences. TRA or TRB clonotypes differing in abundance between baseline and M1 were identified within each subset by Fisher exact tests at 5% FDR. Clonotypes with differential abundance were classified as emerging, expanding, contracting or non-expanding/contracting. Morisita's overlap index was used to measure how much repertoires overlapped between patients. TCRdb handled the public reads itself, with Q25 trimming in fastp and clone calling in MiXCR, and kept productive beta chains. When rows share a CDR3 protein, they turn into one entry using the most common DNA and genes. The V and J calls and clone size come from TCRdb's table, not from the authors' own analysis. Recorded for this sample are 350 to 450 distinct CDR3 sequences; 15% of them occurred a single time. About 42% of the sample is taken by the ten largest.

The paper's findings and limits, for the study overall: The DNEG repertoire had the highest diversity, the PD-1 and DPOS repertoires had similar and higher clonality, and the TIGIT repertoires had the lowest diversity. Because of limited material, replicates were generally not included when the experiments were performed. Between subsets, repertoires were largely private, with fewer than 7% of TRB clonotypes shared at M1, and the highest sharing was seen between DPOS and TIGIT. The published TCR repertoire comparisons used only baseline and M1 samples from a small cohort with few responders. Because tumor material was not accessible, tumor reactivity was instead assessed by peptide assays on expanded sorted subsets. The authors pointed out that the cohort included both treatment-naive and previously treated patients, and that this mix could influence the results.

This clonotype counts as hyperexpanded (1% or more). Its antigen remains unidentified. Qualities for individual bases were not recorded, and no much larger clone is one base off. The chain was built from TRBV4-2 and TRBJ2-1, and 8 bases in between align with TRBD2. The receptor was isolated from a human donor with melanoma. The donor label of this sample is uncertain. Some clones in this sample may be carry-over from other donors' samples. The sequences come from CD8+ T cells from PBMCs, collected at baseline or after one month of anti-PD-1 therapy (not recorded which). The CDR3 region reads CASSPKAGEPTHEQFF. The DNA sequence reads TGTGCCAGCAGCCCCAAAGCGGGGGAGCCTACCCATGAGCAGTTCTTC.